The clone carrying this T cell receptor (beta chain) was seen a few times. What it binds is not known. This sample stems from a study of regulatory T cells in long-lasting Graves disease. CDR3 regions were amplified by Arm-PCR using iRepertoire HTBI primers to build TCR beta libraries. A single record per CDR3 protein comes from TCRdb applying MiXCR to the multiplex PCR reads. The sample consists of about 470,000 distinct CDR3 sequences, 14% to 15% of them appearing once. The time point: newly diagnosed GD, antithyroid drugs for less than 3 months. From RNA extracted from PBMCs, the TCR library was made. With 1 base removed from V and 5 bases from J, the gap between germline ends came to 8 bases. There are 14 residues in the CDR3. General observations from the study: TRBV28, TRBJ1-2 and TRBJ2-5 were segments that persistent disease favored.

The same sample was also used in a study of T cells in Graves' hyperthyroidism and ophthalmopathy. According to that study: Patients were excluded for uncontrolled infection, other autoimmune disease, pregnancy or lactation.

This sequence was found in a woman aged 30 to 39 with Graves disease. The gene calls are TRBV12-3 or TRBV12-4 and TRBJ2-2; D is possibly TRBD1 (5 bases). Sequenced here: peripheral blood mononuclear cells (PBMCs), sampled at new diagnosis, from a patient treated with antithyroid drugs. The CDR3 DNA sequence: TGTGCCAGCAGTTTAGAACCAGGGACCGGGGAGCTGTTTTTT. It yields the protein CASSLEPGTGELFF.